This TCR beta chain was found in a study of identical twins. Study-level findings and limits: While abundant cord blood beta clonotypes carried fewer insertions, memory repertoires showed no such pattern.

All donors comprised healthy Caucasians. TCRdb re-called the 5' RACE reads with MiXCR, one entry per CDR3 protein. Found here are approximately 190,000 distinct CDR3 sequences, about 16% of them singletons; the top ten hold 40%. This clonotype was counted only a few times. The antigen is unknown. The same sample was also studied in work on T cells expressing NK-cell markers. That study reports: Beta-chain profiling covered CD3+CD56+NKG2C+, CD3+CD56+NKG2C- and CD3+CD56-NKG2C+ sorted subsets. A few donors' CD3+CD56-NKG2C+ cells were dominated by the same clonotypes.

This receptor was identified in a woman aged 18 to 35 in good health. Sequencing used CD8+ T cells sorted from blood.

Here the CDR3 reads CASSFPGEQFF. Written as DNA, the CDR3 is TGTGCCAGCAGCTTCCCCGGGGAGCAGTTCTTC. The V gene is TRBV7-8, the J gene TRBJ2-1; D is uncertain. V lost 3 bases to trimming and J lost 10 bases, with 7 bases between them. The CDR3 covers 11 residues. Germline values: CDR1 SGHVS, CDR2 FQNEAQ. Supplemented by reference TRBV7-8 and TRBJ2-1, the full variable domain reads GAGVSQSPRYKVAKRGQDVALRCDPISGHVSLFWYQQALGQGPEFLTYFQNEAQLDKSGLPSDRFFAERPEGSVSTLKIQRTQQEDSAVYLCASSFPGEQFFGPGTRLTVL.